This TCR beta chain derives from a study of cytomegalovirus exposure and HLA in healthy donors. Study-wide results and caveats: Information on immune exposure was restricted to one variable (CMV serostatus). Later analysis demonstrated an association between a missense DCLRE1C variant and TCR beta V- and J-gene trimming. HLA alleles showed associations with fewer than 20,000 TCR beta sequences in a later analysis, at a 0.05 false discovery rate.

Note on this clone: As yet, its antigen is unknown.

Healthy bone marrow donors made up the donor group. Amplification used 60 Vbeta primers and 13 Jbeta primers. Measured with immunoSEQ multiplex PCR; TCRdb has only the in-frame clones, and not every one. The sample has 80,000 to 90,000 clones, approximately 79% seen once. The germline V gene has CDR1 SGDLS and CDR2 YYNGEE. Trimming removed 0 bases at V and 2 bases at J, with 8 bases between. This CDR3 comprises 14 residues. The rearrangement uses TRBV9 and TRBJ1-1, with TRBD1 as a possible D gene (6 bases). The sequence came from a man aged 30-40 years in good health and CMV-seronegative. The specimen sequenced was PBMCs. Written as DNA, the CDR3 is TGTGCCAGCAGCGTAGGGACAGTAAACACTGAAGCTTTCTTT. Its protein is CASSVGTVNTEAFF.